Listed below are T cell receptor beta chains from one sample, sequenced in a study of T cell changes during pregnancy in multiple sclerosis. Sequenced by immunoSEQ multiplex PCR; TCRdb stores in-frame clones only, minus some. The sample carries around 44,000 clones, around 91% recorded once. Sample: CD8+ T cells from peripheral blood mononuclear cells, taken in the first trimester of pregnancy. The source is a female donor with multiple sclerosis, enrolled in a pregnancy study. CDR3s include the opening cysteine and the closing phenylalanine or tryptophan.

TRBV9,TRBJ2-7,CASSPLGGAHEQYF
TRBV5-4,TRBJ2-6,CASSFSSSGANVLTF
TRBV6-5,TRBJ2-1,CASSYFRAYNEQFF
TRBV4-1,TRBJ1-1,CASSFVQTRTEAFF
TRBV5-1,TRBJ2-1,CASSLSSSYNEQFF
TRBV5-1,TRBJ2-7,CASSLQRQYEQYF
TRBV11-2,TRBJ1-1,CASSLVWGRGTEAFF
TRBV9,TRBJ1-2,CASSSLFGDGYTF
TRBV9,TRBJ2-5,CASSQPEGGAQYF
TRBV29-1,TRBJ2-2,CSVWTSGNTGELFF
TRBV7-9,TRBJ1-1,CASSLPGIAPLNTEAFF
TRBV4-2,TRBJ2-7,CASSQAAGAYYEQYF
TRBV5-1,TRBJ2-7,CASSLPTGDEQYF
TRBV7-9,TRBJ2-5,CASSLAVAEETQYF
TRBV25-1,TRBJ1-4,CASSEFTGPNEKLFF
TRBV6-5,TRBJ2-1,CASSYRAGNEQFF
TRBV19,TRBJ1-1,CASSFGTGATEAFF
TRBV5-5,TRBJ2-7,CASRRPGLRSYEQYF
TRBV11-1,TRBJ1-1,CASSLTDLMNTEAFF
TRBV19,TRBJ2-7,CASSTARGRYEQYF
TRBV25-1,TRBJ2-1,CASGPSGFTRTYNEQFF
TRBV28,TRBJ2-1,CASSLAHRSYNEQFF
TRBV5-1,TRBJ2-7,CASSFSRAGDYEQYF
TRBV27,TRBJ2-1,CASSFLSSVGLSYNEQFF
TRBV7-6,TRBJ2-7,CASSLGDEGGYEQYF
TRBV11-2,TRBJ2-7,CASSALYEQYF
TRBV4-2,TRBJ1-3,CASSPNRDGGETIYF
TRBV7-9,TRBJ2-2,CASSLEDRQYTGELFF
TRBV9,TRBJ2-1,CASSVVASGDNEQFF
TRBV27,TRBJ1-1,CASSLSGRTNTEAFF
TRBV19,TRBJ2-3,CATGQDTQYF
TRBV7-8,TRBJ1-2,CASSLIQGAAGYTF
TRBV11-3,TRBJ2-7,CASSSGTVNEQYF
TRBV28,TRBJ2-1,CASFKTGGGNEQFF
TRBV7-9,TRBJ2-1,CASSSTFGGRYNEQFF
TRBV5-1,TRBJ1-1,CASSLEQATRMIEAFF
TRBV6-6,TRBJ2-1,CATYRTGPGGEQFF
TRBV4-2,TRBJ1-1,CASSQALTEAFF
TRBV2,TRBJ1-1,CASTKEATEAFF
TRBV19,TRBJ1-2,CASSIAGGDYTF
TRBV29-1,TRBJ2-3,CSVAGVGTDTQYF
TRBV9,TRBJ2-3,CASSVERSTDTQYF
TRBV21-1,TRBJ2-6,CASSPRTVAPGANVLTF
TRBV5-4,TRBJ2-3,CASSPTDGALFRTPTDTQYF
TRBV2,TRBJ2-3,CASSAMGLAVTDTQYF
TRBV6-4,TRBJ2-7,CASSELGGESYEQYF
TRBV6-5,TRBJ1-2,CASSNPTGSGGYTF
TRBV7-2,TRBJ1-5,CASSLNSPRGTQPQHF
TRBV5-1,TRBJ2-3,CASSFNRGPTDTQYF
TRBV7-3,TRBJ2-5,CASSLTPRTGVETQYF
TRBV7-8,TRBJ2-2,CASSFSASGRVGELFF
TRBV19,TRBJ2-3,CASKLAGAEDTQYF
TRBV27,TRBJ2-7,CASSFTVTGGEQYF
TRBV6-5,TRBJ1-2,CASSVGPVLGYTF
TRBV20-1,TRBJ2-7,CSARSVTEQYF
TRBV11-3,TRBJ2-1,CASSLDPAGYNEQFF
TRBV5-1,TRBJ2-2,CASSLAKAGGTGELFF
TRBV4-1,TRBJ2-5,CASSQSSGRAGGTQYF